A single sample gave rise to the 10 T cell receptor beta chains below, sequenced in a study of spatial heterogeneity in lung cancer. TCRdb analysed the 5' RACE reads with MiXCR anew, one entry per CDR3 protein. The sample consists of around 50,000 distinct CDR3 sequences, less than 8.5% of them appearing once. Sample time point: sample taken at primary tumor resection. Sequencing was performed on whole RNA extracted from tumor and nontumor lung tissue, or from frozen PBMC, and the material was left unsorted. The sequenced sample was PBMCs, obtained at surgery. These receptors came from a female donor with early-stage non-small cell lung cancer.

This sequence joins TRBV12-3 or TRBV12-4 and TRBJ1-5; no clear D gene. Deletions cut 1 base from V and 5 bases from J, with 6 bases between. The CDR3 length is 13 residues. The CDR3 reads CASSLVFDQPQHF. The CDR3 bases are TGTGCCAGCAGTTTAGTTTTCGATCAGCCCCAGCATTTT.

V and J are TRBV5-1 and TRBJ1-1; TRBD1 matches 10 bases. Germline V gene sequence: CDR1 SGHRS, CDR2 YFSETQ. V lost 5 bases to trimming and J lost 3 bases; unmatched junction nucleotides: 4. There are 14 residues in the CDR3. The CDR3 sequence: CASSLGTGDTEAFF. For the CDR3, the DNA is TGCGCCAGCAGTCTGGGGACAGGGGACACTGAAGCTTTCTTT. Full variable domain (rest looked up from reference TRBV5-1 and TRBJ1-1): KAGVTQTPRYLIKTRGQQVTLSCSPISGHRSVSWYQQTPGQGLQFLFEYFSETQRNKGNFPGRFSGRQFSNSRSEMNVSTLELGDSALYLCASSLGTGDTEAFFGQGTRLTVV.

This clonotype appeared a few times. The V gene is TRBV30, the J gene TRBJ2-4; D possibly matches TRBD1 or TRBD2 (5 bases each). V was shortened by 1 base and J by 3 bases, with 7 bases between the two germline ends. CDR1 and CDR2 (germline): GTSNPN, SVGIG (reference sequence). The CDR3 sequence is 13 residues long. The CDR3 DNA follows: TGTGCCTGGAGTGGGGACGGCAAAAACATTCAGTACTTC. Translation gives CAWSGDGKNIQYF.

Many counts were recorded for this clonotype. In DNA, the CDR3 is TGTGCCAGCAGCTCGGGACAGACTTCCCAAGAGACCCAGTACTTC. Residues: CASSSGQTSQETQYF. The genes are TRBV7-9 and TRBJ2-5; 7 bases align to TRBD1. Trimming removed 4 bases from V and 1 base from J; junction bases left unmatched: 6. Germline-derived CDR1 and CDR2 are SEHNR and FQNEAQ (reference sequence). The CDR3 has 15 residues.

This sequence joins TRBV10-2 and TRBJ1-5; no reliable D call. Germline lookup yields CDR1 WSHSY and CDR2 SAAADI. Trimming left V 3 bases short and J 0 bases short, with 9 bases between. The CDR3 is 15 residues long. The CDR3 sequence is CASSDRAGSNQPQHF. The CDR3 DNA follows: TGCGCCAGCAGTGACCGGGCTGGTAGCAATCAGCCCCAGCATTTT.

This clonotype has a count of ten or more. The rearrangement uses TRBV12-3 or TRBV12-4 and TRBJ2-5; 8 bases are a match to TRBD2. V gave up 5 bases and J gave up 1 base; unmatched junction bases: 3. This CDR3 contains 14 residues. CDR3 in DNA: TGTGCCAGCAGTGGGACTAGGCTCCAAGAGACCCAGTACTTC. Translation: CASSGTRLQETQYF.

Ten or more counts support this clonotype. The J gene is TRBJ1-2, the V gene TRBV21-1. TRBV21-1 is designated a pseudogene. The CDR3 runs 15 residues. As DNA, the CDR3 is TGTGCCAGCAGCAAAGCGCTGGGCTATCCCAGCGGCTACACCTTC. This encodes CASSKALGYPSGYTF.

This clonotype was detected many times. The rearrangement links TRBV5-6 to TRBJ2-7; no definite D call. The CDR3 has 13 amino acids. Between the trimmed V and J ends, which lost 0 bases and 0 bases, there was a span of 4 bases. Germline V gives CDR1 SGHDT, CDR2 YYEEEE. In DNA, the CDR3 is TGTGCCAGCAGCTTGGTCAGCTCCTACGAGCAGTACTTC. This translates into CASSLVSSYEQYF.

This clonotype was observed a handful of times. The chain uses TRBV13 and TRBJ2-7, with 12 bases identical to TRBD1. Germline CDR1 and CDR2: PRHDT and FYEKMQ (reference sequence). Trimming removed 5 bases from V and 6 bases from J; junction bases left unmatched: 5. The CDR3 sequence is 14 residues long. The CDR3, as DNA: TGTGCCAGCAGCGGCGGGACAGGGGGCGCCGAGCAGTACTTC. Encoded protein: CASSGGTGGAEQYF.

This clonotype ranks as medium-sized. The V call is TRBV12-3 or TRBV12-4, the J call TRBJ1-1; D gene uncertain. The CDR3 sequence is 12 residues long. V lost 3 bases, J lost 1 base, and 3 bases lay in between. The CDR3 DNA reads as TGTGCCAGCAGTTTCGGGAACACTGAAGCTTTCTTT. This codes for CASSFGNTEAFF.